This record looks at one T cell receptor (beta chain) sequence and its context. Some clones are missing from TCRdb's copy, which holds only in-frame ones; the method was immunoSEQ multiplex PCR. The sample yields about 97,000 clones, approximately 96% seen once. The data are from a study of technical replicates of blood from several donors. This TCR came from a human donor in good health. The source material was T cells isolated from PBMCs.

This CDR3 reads CASASLTSGRYNEQFF. CDR3 nucleotides: TGTGCCAGTGCTTCTCTAACTAGCGGGAGGTACAATGAGCAGTTCTTC. The gene calls are TRBV19 and TRBJ2-1, with 12 positions matching TRBD2. Germline V lookup: CDR1 LNHDA, CDR2 SQIVND (reference sequence). Trimming took 8 bases from V and 4 from J; bases not matched to a gene: 9. The CDR3 covers 16 residues. The full variable domain, its missing parts supplied by reference TRBV19 and TRBJ2-1, is DGGITQSPKYLFRKEGQNVTLSCEQNLNHDAMYWYRQDPGQGLRLIYYSQIVNDFQKGDIAEGYSVSREKKESFPLTVTSAQKNPTAFYLCASASLTSGRYNEQFFGPGTRLTVL.